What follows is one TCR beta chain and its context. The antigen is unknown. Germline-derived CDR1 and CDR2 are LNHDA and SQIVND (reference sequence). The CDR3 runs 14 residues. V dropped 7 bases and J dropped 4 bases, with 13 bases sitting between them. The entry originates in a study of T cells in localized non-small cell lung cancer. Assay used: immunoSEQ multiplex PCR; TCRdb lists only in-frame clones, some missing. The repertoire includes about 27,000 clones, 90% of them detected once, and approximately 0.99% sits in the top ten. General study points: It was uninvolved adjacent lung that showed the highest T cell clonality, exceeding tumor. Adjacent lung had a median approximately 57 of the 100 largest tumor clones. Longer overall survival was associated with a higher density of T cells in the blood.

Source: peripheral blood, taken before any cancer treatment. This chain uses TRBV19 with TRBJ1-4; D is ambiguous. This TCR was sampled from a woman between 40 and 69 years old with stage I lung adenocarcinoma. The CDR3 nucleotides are TGTGCCAGTACCAGGACCGGGGATAATGAAAAACTGTTTTTT. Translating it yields CASTRTGDNEKLFF.